This T cell receptor (beta chain) came from a study of cytomegalovirus exposure and HLA in healthy donors. Primers: 60 Vbeta forward and 13 Jbeta reverse. TCRdb's copy holds only in-frame clones and misses some; the assay was immunoSEQ multiplex PCR. The sample includes about 160,000 clones, approximately 84% seen only once; the top ten take approximately 2%. The V and J ends lost 3 bases and 3 bases respectively, with 19 bases between them. Per the germline V gene, CDR1 is KGHSH and CDR2 is LQKENI. The CDR3 loop spans 17 amino acids. The sequence was obtained from a man between 18 and 35 years old in good health and CMV-seropositive. V usage is TRBV18 and J usage is TRBJ2-3; possibly TRBD2 for D (7 bases). The sequenced material came from PBMCs. The DNA of the CDR3 is TGTGCCAGCTCACCCCTTTTCGAGGGGGGGCGTACAGATACGCAGTATTTT. It is translated as CASSPLFEGGRTDTQYF.